Below are 2 T cell receptor beta chains sequenced from a single sample in a study of beta chain features in type 1 diabetes. Notes on the study in general: Moderately but significantly shorter TCRB CDR3s were found in Type 1 diabetes patients in all four CD4+ subsets.

Their recognized antigens are unknown. Expressed TCRB transcripts got sequenced, as all isolated RNA was reverse transcribed. Repertoires were generated with immunoSEQ multiplex PCR, while TCRdb's copy carries only in-frame clones and drops some. The sample has about 230,000 clones, 16% seen once. Input material: naive CD4+ T cells from blood. Receptor source: a young man with type 1 diabetes.

V is TRBV29-1 and J is TRBJ2-1, with TRBD2 identical over 8 bases. CDR1 SQVTM and CDR2 ANQGSEA come from the germline V gene. This CDR3 region has 16 residues. Germline trimming cut 5 bases from V and 5 bases from J; bases unmatched to any gene: 14. The CDR3 protein is CSVPNRGLGVDNEQFF. CDR3 DNA sequence: TGCAGCGTTCCCAACCGGGGACTAGGGGTTGACAATGAGCAGTTCTTC.

This chain joins TRBV7-2 and TRBJ1-1; D is undetermined. The length of the CDR3 is 13 residues. Germline-derived CDR1 and CDR2 are SGHTA and FQGNSA. V lost 1 base, J lost 4 bases, and 7 bases lay in between. The CDR3 region has the DNA TGTGCCAGCAGCTTAGTTGGATCCACTGAAGCTTTCTTT. As protein: CASSLVGSTEAFF.